This T cell receptor (beta chain) was observed in a study of blood T cell repertoires in COVID-19. The wider study: Nucleic acid was either cDNA or gDNA, and it came from T cells, B-cell-depleted T cells, or PBMCs.

Generated by immunoSEQ multiplex PCR, the TCRdb table keeps only in-frame clones and is missing some. Of roughly 47,000 clones listed, about 90% are singletons. The CDR3 is made up of 13 amino acids. Germline-derived CDR1 and CDR2 are MNHEY and SMNVEV (reference sequence). V was pared by 8 bases and J by 4 bases, with 13 bases between. Sequencing was carried out using peripheral blood. This TCR derives from a man aged 50 or older with acute or convalescent COVID-19. The J gene is TRBJ2-3, the V gene TRBV27, with D tentatively TRBD2 (6 bases). The CDR3 sequence is CASPNSGPDTQYF. The CDR3 DNA reads as TGTGCCAGCCCAAATAGCGGCCCAGATACGCAGTATTTT.